Each of the 5 T cell receptor beta chains below was sequenced from the same sample in a study of tumor-infiltrating lymphocytes in primary liver carcinoma. The blood RNA (from unsorted whole blood) was obtained, and germline DNA was also extracted. The authors made TCR beta cDNA from 400 to 600 ng total RNA with a constant-region primer. The TCR beta library was amplified through three nested multiplex PCR rounds in a modified ARM-PCR procedure. Both of the initial two PCR rounds ran for around 10 cycles and employed TRBV1-TRBV30 forward primers alongside a C-beta reverse primer. TCRdb independently ran MiXCR on the multiplex PCR reads; one entry per CDR3 protein. The sample has approximately 300,000 distinct CDR3 sequences; 55% to 65% are singletons. The sequenced sample was peripheral blood. The receptors shown here come from a man aged 35 to 55 with primary liver carcinoma and hepatitis B virus infection.

This clonotype was found once. Germline and junction disagree at one end, which may indicate a read error. The chain links TRBV11-2 to TRBJ2-7, with TRBD2 identical over 7 bases. Germline CDR1 SGHAT, CDR2 FQNNGV. CDR3 size: 14 residues. CDR3 region: CDSSLATGDYEQYF. The CDR3, as DNA: TGTGACAGCAGCTTAGCTACGGGGGACTATGAGCAGTACTTC.

About this clonotype: Its ends do not fully match the called genes, so a read error is possible. The rearrangement joins TRBV29-1 to TRBJ1-2, with a possible D match to TRBD1 (6 bases). CDR3 length equals 12 residues. Germline loops: CDR1 SQVTM, CDR2 ANQGSEA. CDR3: CSTRDTINGYTF. The CDR3 nucleotides are TGCAGCACAAGGGACACTATCAATGGGTACACCTTC.

There are a few counts of this clonotype. This could be a read error, since a much larger clone is one nucleotide away. V usage is TRBV6-2 or TRBV6-3 and J usage is TRBJ1-5, with 8 positions matching TRBD1. Looked up from germline, CDR1 is MNHEY and CDR2 is SVGEGT. The CDR3 is 14 residues long. The CDR3 loop is CVSKTRGRGQPQHF. CDR3 DNA sequence: TGTGTCAGCAAGACCAGGGGGCGCGGGCAGCCCCAGCATTTT.

In regard to this clonotype: The junction differs from germline at one of its ends, possibly a read error. The gene calls are TRBV11-3 and TRBJ2-1; D possibly corresponds to TRBD2 (5 bases). The length of the CDR3 is 14 residues. Germline lookup yields CDR1 SGHNT and CDR2 YENEEA. CDR3 sequence reads: CASSLGRDKNEQFF. The DNA of the CDR3 is TGTGCCAGCAGCTTAGGACGGGATAAAAATGAACAGTTCTTC.

Details on this clonotype: The missing conserved phenylalanine or tryptophan at the end of this CDR3 makes a read error likely. The chain is built from TRBV11-1 and TRBJ2-6; possibly TRBD1 for D (5 bases). Germline loops: CDR1 SGHAT, CDR2 FQDESV (reference sequence). The CDR3 extends over 15 amino acids. The V end lost 2 bases, the J end lost 2 bases, and 7 bases lay between the germline ends. The CDR3 DNA reads as TGTGCCAGCAGCTTACAGGGTCCTGGGGCCAACGTCCTGACTATT. As protein: CASSLQGPGANVLTI.